One and the same sample provided the 28 T cell receptor beta chains below, sequenced in a study of T cell changes during pregnancy in multiple sclerosis (dated by TCRdb to between 2017 and 2020). Library creation used the immunoSEQ multiplex PCR assay. As stored in TCRdb, this immuneACCESS dataset retains in-frame rearrangements with V and J assigned. A fraction of the clones does not appear; measured against another copy, unresolved V genes explain less than half of the discrepancy, and the remainder lacks a known reason. The sample table lists tens of thousands of clones, roughly 88% of them with a count of one. The ten largest clones represent 6.5% to 9.5% of the sample. Sample: CD8+ T cells from peripheral blood mononuclear cells, taken in the first trimester of pregnancy. The source is a female donor in good health, enrolled as a control in a pregnancy study.

The chain couples TRBV15 to TRBJ1-2, with 9 positions matching TRBD1. The germline gives CDR1 LNHNV, CDR2 YYDKDF (reference sequence). The V segment lost 0 bases and the J segment 6 bases; nucleotides outside the gene matches: 5. This CDR3 spans 15 amino acids. CDR3 in amino acids: CATSRDTGGIDGYTF. The CDR3 DNA is TGTGCCACCAGCAGAGATACAGGGGGCATCGATGGCTACACCTTC.

CDR3 region: CASSPGQGIDEQYF. Here the CDR3 DNA reads TGTGCCAGCAGCCCGGGACAGGGTATCGACGAGCAGTACTTC. The chain uses TRBV7-9 and TRBJ2-7; 9 bases agree with TRBD1. The CDR3 extends over 14 amino acids. Germline V gene sequence: CDR1 SEHNR, CDR2 FQNEAQ (reference sequence). V trimming: 5 bases; J trimming: 5 bases; junction bases outside the gene matches: 7.

V gene TRBV4-3 combines with J gene TRBJ1-4; no reliable D call. Germline V lookup: CDR1 LGHNA, CDR2 YSLEER. Trimming removed 0 bases at V and 9 bases at J, with 5 bases between. The CDR3 loop spans 12 amino acids. In DNA form, the CDR3 reads TGCGCCAGCAGCCAAGATTACAAAAAACTGTTTTTT. Encoded protein: CASSQDYKKLFF.

This rearrangement joins TRBV4-1 to TRBJ2-7; 11 bases line up with TRBD1. This CDR3 region has 15 residues. V was clipped by 2 bases and J by 9 bases; unmatched bases: 9. Germline assignment: CDR1 MGHRA and CDR2 YSYEKL. The CDR3 DNA reads as TGCGCCAGCAGCCAATCCCCAGGGACAGGGGGATCGCAGTACTTC. Protein product: CASSQSPGTGGSQYF.

This chain joins TRBV27 and TRBJ1-1; D might be TRBD1 (6 bases). Trimming cost V 3 bases and J 1 base, with 15 bases left between them. Germline CDR1 and CDR2: MNHEY and SMNVEV (reference sequence). CDR3 size: 16 residues. DNA for the CDR3: TGTGCCAGCAGTTTTCTGTGGACAGCGGAGAACACTGAAGCTTTCTTT. Translated: CASSFLWTAENTEAFF.

CDR3 DNA: TGTGCCTCTGGGACGGGGGGGGGTCATGAGCAGTTCTTC. As protein: CASGTGGGHEQFF. The chain employs TRBV30 and TRBJ2-1, with 8 nucleotides matching TRBD2. The trim removed 7 bases at V and 8 bases at J, leaving 10 bases unmatched. CDR1 GTSNPN and CDR2 SVGIG come from the germline V gene (reference sequence). This CDR3 comprises 13 residues.

This rearrangement joins TRBV4-3 to TRBJ2-1, with 7 bases lining up with TRBD1. With V trimmed by 0 bases and J by 3 bases, 14 bases remained unmatched. This CDR3 spans 19 amino acids. CDR1 is LGHNA, CDR2 YSLEER, per germline. CDR3 in DNA: TGCGCCAGCAGCCAAGACGGAACCCTCCCGGGACAGAACTACAATGAGCAGTTCTTC. Protein product: CASSQDGTLPGQNYNEQFF.

The rearrangement links TRBV27 to TRBJ2-2; a possible D gene is TRBD1 (5 bases). The germline gives CDR1 MNHEY, CDR2 SMNVEV (reference sequence). The CDR3 loop spans 14 amino acids. The V gene lost 5 bases and the J gene lost 4 bases, with 11 bases spanning the gap. The CDR3 is CASSLPGRTGELFF. In DNA form, the CDR3 reads TGTGCCAGCAGTCTCCCAGGGCGCACCGGGGAGCTGTTTTTT.

V is TRBV9 and J is TRBJ2-2; 7 nucleotides match TRBD2. The J segment lost 1 base and the V segment lost 4 bases, leaving 1 base of the junction unmatched. The CDR3 spans 14 residues. Germline-derived CDR1 and CDR2 are SGDLS and YYNGEE. The CDR3 here is CASSPGGNTGELFF. CDR3 nucleotides: TGTGCCAGCAGCCCGGGGGGGAACACCGGGGAGCTGTTTTTT.

V is TRBV29-1 and J is TRBJ1-4; D is undetermined. The germline V gene encodes CDR1 SQVTM and CDR2 ANQGSEA. With 7 bases removed from V and 0 bases from J, the gap between germline ends came to 15 bases. CDR3 length: 15 residues. The CDR3 DNA follows: TGCAGCGAAACGCACGGTCTGGCAACTAATGAAAAACTGTTTTTT. Amino acid sequence: CSETHGLATNEKLFF.

This chain joins TRBV4-3 and TRBJ1-1; possibly TRBD1 for D (5 bases). Per the germline V gene, CDR1 is LGHNA and CDR2 is YSLEER. The CDR3 length is 16 residues. Between the trimmed V and J ends, which lost 4 bases and 0 bases, there was a span of 15 bases. This chain's CDR3 is CASSLKPTEMNTEAFF. CDR3 bases: TGCGCCAGCAGCCTCAAGCCGACAGAGATGAACACTGAAGCTTTCTTT.

The rearrangement uses TRBV10-3 and TRBJ1-1; tentative D call: TRBD1 (5 bases). There are 11 residues in the CDR3. Germline V gene sequence: CDR1 ENHRY, CDR2 SYGVKD. V was shortened by 9 bases and J by 3 bases, with 8 bases between the two germline ends. The CDR3: CAIRGDTEAFF. The DNA of the CDR3 is TGTGCCATTCGGGGGGACACTGAAGCTTTCTTT.

By sample fraction, this clone is medium-sized. This sequence joins TRBV19 and TRBJ2-7; 9 positions match TRBD1. The CDR3 extends over 15 amino acids. V shed 6 bases and J 5 bases; nucleotides not matched to a gene: 11. CDR1 is LNHDA and CDR2 is SQIVND in the germline V gene (reference sequence). CDR3 region: CASSLGTGFKDEQYF. The CDR3, as DNA: TGTGCCAGTAGCCTCGGGACAGGGTTTAAGGACGAGCAGTACTTC.

This clone came up once. At one end the junction does not follow the germline gene, possibly because of a read error. The chain combines TRBV6-1 with TRBJ2-7; possible D gene TRBD1, 6 bases. This CDR3 is built from 11 residues. CDR1 is MNHNS, CDR2 SASEGT, per germline. The CDR3 bases are TGTGCCAGCAAAATAGACAGGCACCTGTGGTTC. As protein: CASKIDRHLWF.

This chain joins TRBV6-6 and TRBJ2-2; TRBD1 agrees at 8 bases. The CDR3 loop spans 15 amino acids. Germline CDR1 reads MNHNY; CDR2 reads SVGAGI (reference sequence). V was clipped by 6 bases and J by 5 bases; unmatched bases: 8. CDR3 DNA: TGTGCCAGCAGCCCCGACAGGGGCCTAACCGGGGAGCTGTTTTTT. It encodes CASSPDRGLTGELFF.

There are a few counts of this clone. This rearrangement joins TRBV28 to TRBJ2-7; D is uncertain. Trimming took 6 bases from V and 3 from J, leaving 9 bases between them. CDR1 is MDHEN and CDR2 is SYDVKM in the germline V gene. The CDR3 consists of 12 residues. The CDR3 coding sequence is TGTGCCAGCAGCGCCTTACTCTACGAGCAGTACTTC. Protein: CASSALLYEQYF.

The chain uses TRBV7-3 and TRBJ2-1; the D is unclear. This CDR3 is built from 14 residues. Germline V gene sequence: CDR1 SGHTA, CDR2 FQGTGA. Trimming took 2 bases from V and 2 from J, leaving 7 bases between them. As DNA, the CDR3 is TGTGCCAGCAGCTTAGAACTACCCTACAATGAGCAGTTCTTC. Protein sequence: CASSLELPYNEQFF.

The V call is TRBV19, the J call TRBJ1-2; D gene unclear. V shed 8 bases and J shed 8 bases, with 12 bases lying between them. This CDR3 comprises 11 residues. Germline-derived CDR1 and CDR2 are LNHDA and SQIVND (reference sequence). In nucleotides, the CDR3 is TGTGCCAGTCTAGGTTCCTACGGCTACACCTTC. This sequence encodes CASLGSYGYTF.

V usage is TRBV5-1 and J usage is TRBJ1-1, with 7 positions matching TRBD1. V lost 7 bases and J lost 8; bases outside the gene matches: 5. The CDR3 has 11 amino acids. Germline CDR1 reads SGHRS; CDR2 reads YFSETQ. The CDR3 protein is CASQGEREAFF. CDR3 sequence (DNA): TGCGCCAGCCAGGGGGAAAGGGAAGCTTTCTTT.

The genes are TRBV6-1 and TRBJ1-1; TRBD1 might be the D (5 bases). Looked up from germline, CDR1 is MNHNS and CDR2 is SASEGT. This CDR3 is built from 13 residues. V dropped 6 bases and J dropped 4 bases, with 12 bases sitting between them. The CDR3 here is CASRLAGSTEAFF. The CDR3 nucleotides are TGTGCCAGCAGACTAGCAGGGAGCACTGAAGCTTTCTTT.

V is TRBV14 and J is TRBJ1-2; perhaps TRBD1 as D (5 bases). CDR1 and CDR2 (germline): SGHDN, FVKESK. V lost 4 bases to trimming and J lost 4 bases, with 10 bases between them. This CDR3 contains 13 residues. For the CDR3, the DNA is TGTGCCAGCAGCCCAGGGACTCTCTATGGCTACACCTTC. Protein product: CASSPGTLYGYTF.

The rearrangement links TRBV7-9 to TRBJ2-4, with a possible D match to TRBD2 (6 bases). The CDR3 sequence is 16 residues long. Between the trimmed V and J ends, which lost 1 base and 0 bases, there was a span of 10 bases. Germline V gene data show CDR1 as SEHNR and CDR2 as FQNEAQ (reference sequence). CDR3 coding DNA: TGTGCCAGCAGCTTAGACTCGGGGGTAGCCAAAAACATTCAGTACTTC. It specifies CASSLDSGVAKNIQYF.

The chain carries TRBV5-5 and TRBJ2-1, with TRBD2 identical over 11 bases. The ends lost 6 bases at V and 0 bases at J; junction bases unmatched: 11. This CDR3 comprises 18 residues. Germline loops: CDR1 SGHKS, CDR2 YYEKEE (reference sequence). This CDR3 reads CASMSSGGSLGSYNEQFF. The DNA for the CDR3 is TGTGCCAGCATGTCTAGCGGGGGGTCCTTGGGCTCCTACAATGAGCAGTTCTTC.

CDR3 loop: CARSCDPHFITGDEKLFF. The CDR3 DNA reads TGTGCCAGAAGCTGTGACCCCCACTTTATAACAGGGGATGAAAAACTGTTTTTT. The rearrangement joins TRBV5-3 to TRBJ1-4; 7 bases map to TRBD1. TRBV5-3 is an ORF, and what it does is uncertain. This CDR3 region has 18 residues. J lost 6 bases, V lost 3 bases, and 17 bases had no gene match.

This clone was found many times. V is TRBV7-6 and J is TRBJ1-1, with TRBD1 matching 8 bases. Germline trimming cut 4 bases from V and 1 base from J; bases unmatched to any gene: 8. Germline CDR1 and CDR2: SGHVS and FNYEAQ. CDR3 length: 16 residues. CDR3 loop: CASSSELTGANTEAFF. For the CDR3, the DNA is TGTGCCAGCAGCTCGGAGCTGACAGGGGCGAACACTGAAGCTTTCTTT.

The chain has TRBV5-1 and TRBJ2-7; possible D gene TRBD1, 5 bases. The CDR3 sequence is 14 residues long. Germline V gives CDR1 SGHRS, CDR2 YFSETQ. V lost 1 base and J lost 2, with 10 bases in between. The chain's CDR3 is CASSLYGAAYEQYF. The DNA for the CDR3 is TGCGCCAGCAGCTTGTATGGGGCCGCCTACGAGCAGTACTTC.

The chain uses TRBV6-5 and TRBJ2-7; 9 bases agree with TRBD1. This CDR3 is built from 15 residues. The V gene's germline CDR1 is MNHEY and CDR2 SVGAGI. After removal of 2 bases from V and 2 bases from J, the junction contained 4 bases not matched to a gene. The CDR3 coding sequence is TGTGCCAGCAGTTACCCTAGGGACAGGGCCTACGAGCAGTACTTC. Its protein product is CASSYPRDRAYEQYF.

This chain joins TRBV29-1 and TRBJ1-1, with 8 bases lining up with TRBD1. CDR1 and CDR2 (germline): SQVTM, ANQGSEA. CDR3 size: 15 residues. The V gene end was trimmed by 4 bases and the J gene end by 1 base; junction bases not matched to a gene: 8. CDR3 in amino acids: CSVADRVGRNTEAFF. The DNA of the CDR3 is TGCAGCGTTGCGGACAGGGTGGGTAGGAACACTGAAGCTTTCTTT. Drawing the rest from reference TRBV29-1 and TRBJ1-1, the complete variable domain is SAVISQKPSRDICQRGTSLTIQCQVDSQVTMMFWYRQQPGQSLTLIATANQGSEATYESGFVIDKFPISRPNLTFSTLTVSNMSPEDSSIYLCSVADRVGRNTEAFFGQGTRLTVV.